These 20 T cell receptor beta chains were all obtained from the same sample, sequenced in a study of response to subunit inactivated influenza vaccine. Using its own MiXCR run on the RT-PCR reads, TCRdb lists one record per CDR3 protein. The profile shows some 500,000 distinct CDR3 sequences, 13% of them singletons. Sequences were derived from PBMCs from blood, sampled 45 days after vaccination. These receptors originate from a man in his forties or fifties who received an inactivated influenza vaccine.

CDR3 DNA sequence: TGTGCCAGCAGTGTTGCGGCAACATTACATCTCGGGCGCACAGATACGCAGTATTTT. This translates into CASSVAATLHLGRTDTQYF. This sequence joins TRBV6-1 and TRBJ2-3; unclear D gene. Trimming removed 4 bases at V and 1 base at J, with 24 bases between. Germline CDR1 MNHNS, CDR2 SASEGT. The CDR3 is made up of 19 amino acids.

This clonotype came up a few times. The chain recombines TRBV5-1 with TRBJ2-7; TRBD2 aligns across 12 bases. V lost 5 bases, J lost 2 bases, and 5 bases stayed unmatched. Per the germline V gene, CDR1 is SGHRS and CDR2 is YFSETQ. This CDR3 comprises 15 residues. CDR3 nucleotides: TGCGCCAGCAGGGAGACTAGCGGGAGACCCTACGAGCAGTACTTC. This gives the protein CASRETSGRPYEQYF.

This clonotype has more than one count but fewer than ten. V and J are TRBV10-3 and TRBJ2-7, with 12 bases matching TRBD2. The CDR3 is 14 residues long. V shed 5 bases and J 5 bases; nucleotides not matched to a gene: 4. Germline CDR1 ENHRY, CDR2 SYGVKD. The CDR3 DNA reads as TGTGCCATCAGTCTAGCGGGGGGGCCCGACGAGCAGTACTTC. Its protein is CAISLAGGPDEQYF.

This clonotype occurred a few times. V usage is TRBV20-1 and J usage is TRBJ1-5; D is unresolved. The CDR3 spans 13 residues. Germline V gene data show CDR1 as DFQATT and CDR2 as SNEGSKA (reference sequence). CDR3: CRARTDVNQPQHF. For the CDR3, the DNA is TGCAGGGCGAGGACCGACGTCAATCAGCCCCAGCATTTT.

Remarks on this clonotype: A read error is possible here, since a much larger clone lies one base away. J is TRBJ2-2 and V is TRBV10-3; D possibly corresponds to TRBD1 (5 bases). Trimming cost V 4 bases and J 0 bases, with 6 bases left between them. The CDR3 has 14 residues. Germline V gene data show CDR1 as ENHRY and CDR2 as SYGVKD. The CDR3 loop reads CAISVRANTGELFF. The DNA for the CDR3 is TGTGCCATCAGTGTCAGGGCGAACACCGGGGAGCTGTTTTTT.

The genes are TRBV24-1 and TRBJ2-5; 10 bases match TRBD1. The J segment lost 1 base and the V segment lost 1 base, leaving 2 bases of the junction unmatched. CDR3 size: 16 residues. CDR1 is KGHDR and CDR2 is SFDVKD in the germline V gene. The CDR3 loop is CATSDLRQGAQETQYF. For the CDR3, the DNA is TGTGCCACCAGTGATTTAAGACAGGGGGCCCAAGAGACCCAGTACTTC.

This clonotype showed up just a few times. The chain is built from TRBV7-9 and TRBJ2-1, with 11 bases fitting TRBD2. CDR3 size: 15 residues. J was trimmed by 7 bases and V by 4 bases; bases with no gene match: 6. Germline V gene sequence: CDR1 SEHNR, CDR2 FQNEAQ (reference sequence). Here the CDR3 DNA reads TGTGCCAGCAGCTCCTTAGCGGGGGGGTTTAATGAGCAGTTCTTC. Translation: CASSSLAGGFNEQFF.

Only a few counts were recorded for this clonotype. The chain recombines TRBV7-8 with TRBJ2-2; TRBD2 matches at 7 bases. Trimming at V came to 6 bases and at J to 3 bases, leaving 10 bases not matched to a gene. The CDR3 is 16 residues long. CDR1 and CDR2 (germline): SGHVS, FQNEAQ. The CDR3 reads CASSFPRLADTGELFF. CDR3 coding DNA: TGTGCCAGCAGTTTCCCTCGACTAGCAGACACCGGGGAGCTGTTTTTT. Variable domain in full (rest from reference TRBV7-8 and TRBJ2-2): GAGVSQSPRYKVAKRGQDVALRCDPISGHVSLFWYQQALGQGPEFLTYFQNEAQLDKSGLPSDRFFAERPEGSVSTLKIQRTQQEDSAVYLCASSFPRLADTGELFFGEGSRLTVL.

The chain links TRBV6-5 to TRBJ2-1; D gene unclear. Per the germline V gene, CDR1 is MNHEY and CDR2 is SVGAGI. V shed 0 bases and J shed 1 base, with 7 bases lying between them. This CDR3 region has 15 residues. As DNA, the CDR3 is TGTGCCAGCAGTTACTCGGCACTATCCTACAATGAGCAGTTCTTC. Amino acid sequence: CASSYSALSYNEQFF.

Here the CDR3 DNA reads TGTGCCACCAGTGACCCCAGGACTAGCGGGGGGTCCACAGATACGCAGTATTTT. Its translation is CATSDPRTSGGSTDTQYF. The rearrangement uses TRBV24-1 and TRBJ2-3, with TRBD2 matching over 14 bases. Germline V gene sequence: CDR1 KGHDR, CDR2 SFDVKD. The length of the CDR3 is 18 residues. With V trimmed by 4 bases and J by 2 bases, 7 bases remained unmatched.

In its sample, this clonotype was seen a few times. The rearrangement uses TRBV11-1 and TRBJ2-6; TRBD1 might be the D (5 bases). V lost 2 bases, J lost 5 bases, and 10 bases lay in between. Per the germline V gene, CDR1 is SGHAT and CDR2 is FQDESV (reference sequence). The CDR3 sequence is 15 residues long. The DNA for the CDR3 is TGTGCCAGCAGCTTACAGGGTGGCTGGGCCAACGTCCTGACTTTC. Amino acids: CASSLQGGWANVLTF.

This chain joins TRBV7-2 and TRBJ1-1, with TRBD1 matching over 8 bases. Germline V gives CDR1 SGHTA, CDR2 FQGNSA. This CDR3 is built from 13 residues. Unmatched junction bases numbered 3, after V lost 5 bases and J lost 4 bases. The CDR3 coding sequence is TGTGCCAGCAGCGTGGACAGGGTCACTGAAGCTTTCTTT. This encodes CASSVDRVTEAFF.

This clonotype was detected only a few times. This chain connects TRBV5-6 to TRBJ1-1, with 8 bases that match TRBD1. The CDR3 sequence is 14 residues long. Germline CDR1 and CDR2: SGHDT and YYEEEE. V dropped 5 bases and J dropped 5; count of bases not matched to a gene: 8. The CDR3: CASSPQGGMTEAFF. The CDR3 nucleotides read TGTGCCAGCAGTCCACAGGGGGGGATGACTGAAGCTTTCTTT.

The chain has TRBV7-6 and TRBJ2-1; 13 nucleotides agree with TRBD2. The germline V gene has CDR1 SGHVS and CDR2 FNYEAQ. The V gene end was trimmed by 1 base and the J gene end by 2 bases; junction bases not matched to a gene: 5. The CDR3 runs 18 residues. The CDR3 region has the DNA TGTGCCAGCAGCTTAGGACTAGCGGGAGGCTTCACCTACAATGAGCAGTTCTTC. Translated: CASSLGLAGGFTYNEQFF.

The V gene is TRBV30, the J gene TRBJ2-1; 15 bases map to TRBD2. This CDR3 is built from 15 residues. J lost 7 bases, V lost 5 bases, and 6 bases had no gene match. Per the germline V gene, CDR1 is GTSNPN and CDR2 is SVGIG (reference sequence). In DNA form, the CDR3 reads TGTGCCTGGTGTACGGGACTAGCGGGAGGAAATGAGCAGTTCTTC. Its translation: CAWCTGLAGGNEQFF.

In its sample, this clonotype was seen many times. The CDR3 spells CASSLVFAVSSGGRDIQYF. In nucleotides, the CDR3 is TGTGCCAGCAGCTTGGTCTTTGCGGTGTCTAGCGGGGGGAGAGACATTCAGTACTTC. V usage is TRBV5-4 and J usage is TRBJ2-4, with 11 nucleotides matching TRBD2. V shed 0 bases, J shed 8 bases, and the junction held 16 bases outside the gene matches. Germline V lookup: CDR1 SGHNT, CDR2 YYREEE (reference sequence). The CDR3 is 19 residues long.

This clonotype appeared a few times. V and J are TRBV7-2 and TRBJ1-5; the D is unclear. Per the germline V gene, CDR1 is SGHTA and CDR2 is FQGNSA. This CDR3 is built from 13 residues. Deletions cut 5 bases from V and 2 bases from J, with 7 bases between. The CDR3 DNA sequence: TGTGCCAGCAGCCCGGCAGGCAATCAGCCCCAGCATTTT. Translated, it gives CASSPAGNQPQHF.

This rearrangement joins TRBV24-1 to TRBJ2-1; D is undetermined. V dropped 7 bases and J dropped 7 bases, with 1 base sitting between them. CDR1 is KGHDR and CDR2 is SFDVKD in the germline V gene. The CDR3 length is 9 residues. The CDR3 loop reads CATRNEQFF. DNA for the CDR3: TGTGCCACCAGGAATGAGCAGTTCTTC.

This clonotype was recorded at least ten times. The chain uses TRBV27 and TRBJ2-1; 11 bases match TRBD1. Germline V gene sequence: CDR1 MNHEY, CDR2 SMNVEV (reference sequence). CDR3 size: 16 residues. Losses at the gene ends were 1 base for V and 3 bases for J; bases not matched to a gene: 2. As DNA, the CDR3 is TGTGCCAGCAGTTTATGGGGGACAGGGGGCTACAATGAGCAGTTCTTC. Amino acid sequence: CASSLWGTGGYNEQFF.

This clonotype was counted only a few times. The chain joins TRBV7-8 to TRBJ1-1; D gene uncertain. CDR1 and CDR2 from the germline V gene are SGHVS and FQNEAQ. The CDR3 has 13 amino acids. V was trimmed by 8 bases and J by 0 bases, leaving 10 bases between them. The CDR3 DNA sequence: TGTGCCAGCGAAGAGGGAATGAACACTGAAGCTTTCTTT. Protein: CASEEGMNTEAFF.